This entry lists 8 T cell receptor beta chains sequenced from one sample in a study of T cells in Graves' hyperthyroidism and ophthalmopathy (dated by TCRdb to about 2019). The library came from multiplex PCR. Reads for this sample came from an Illumina HiSeq 2000. The TCR beta CDR3 regions were amplified from RNA transcripts. A first-round RT-PCR of the TCR CDR3 used the HTBI primer set with the Qiagen OneStep RT-PCR kit. TCRdb trimmed public reads at Q25 via fastp, called clones via MiXCR and kept in-frame beta chains. Rows with one shared CDR3 protein collapse into an entry with the most common genes and DNA. This sample has around 200,000 distinct CDR3 sequences in its table, and approximately 20% of those were observed once. The ten largest clones represent roughly 44% of the sample. Sequencing was performed on blood. The receptors were sampled from a man aged 40-49 years with Graves' hyperthyroidism.

This clonotype was observed many times. CDR3 bases: TGTGCCAGCAGCGAATTAGGTAGTGTGCAAGAGACCCAGTACTTC. This gives the protein CASSELGSVQETQYF. J is TRBJ2-5 and V is TRBV3-1, with no clear D. CDR1 and CDR2 from the germline V gene are LGHDT and YNNKEL (reference sequence). Trimming removed 5 bases from V and 2 bases from J, with 15 bases in between. This CDR3 is built from 15 residues.

This clonotype showed up just a few times. The chain has TRBV20-1 and TRBJ2-2; a possible D gene is TRBD2 (6 bases). Germline V gene lookup returns CDR1 DFQATT and CDR2 SNEGSKA (reference sequence). CDR3 length: 14 residues. The V end lost 5 bases, the J end lost 4 bases, and 14 bases lay between the germline ends. The DNA of the CDR3 is TGCAGTGCTCGGGGTATGGGGGGCACCGGGGAGCTGTTTTTT. Residues: CSARGMGGTGELFF.

This clonotype was observed a few times. V and J are TRBV4-2 and TRBJ1-1, with 9 bases that match TRBD1. V trimming: 1 base; J trimming: 4 bases; junction bases outside the gene matches: 4. Germline V gene lookup returns CDR1 LGHNA and CDR2 YNFKEQ. The CDR3 runs 15 residues. Here the CDR3 DNA reads TGTGCCAGCAGCCAAGGGACAGGGGCAACCACTGAAGCTTTCTTT. Its protein product is CASSQGTGATTEAFF.

This clonotype was counted ten times or more. The chain has TRBV7-9 and TRBJ2-1, with 12 bases that match TRBD1. This CDR3 is 16 amino acids long. Germline CDR1 reads SEHNR; CDR2 reads FQNEAQ (reference sequence). V lost 0 bases, J lost 6 bases, and 3 bases stayed unmatched. The CDR3 sequence is CASSLAVGQGANEQFF. The CDR3 DNA is TGTGCCAGCAGCTTAGCGGTGGGACAGGGGGCCAATGAGCAGTTCTTC.

This clonotype was seen only once. The J gene is TRBJ1-2, the V gene TRBV30; 7 nucleotides match TRBD1. Germline V gives CDR1 GTSNPN, CDR2 SVGIG (reference sequence). The length of the CDR3 is 12 residues. Losses at the gene ends were 2 bases for V and 8 bases for J; bases not matched to a gene: 5. CDR3 residues: CAWSPGGWGYTF. As DNA, the CDR3 is TGTGCCTGGAGTCCAGGGGGTTGGGGCTACACCTTC.

J is TRBJ2-1 and V is TRBV7-9, with TRBD2 identical over 13 bases. Unmatched junction bases numbered 11, after V lost 0 bases and J lost 0 bases. CDR3 length equals 21 residues. Germline CDR1 SEHNR, CDR2 FQNEAQ (reference sequence). This CDR3 reads CASSLALGTSGVSSSYNEQFF. The DNA of the CDR3 is TGTGCCAGCAGCTTAGCCCTAGGGACTAGCGGGGTCTCGAGCTCCTACAATGAGCAGTTCTTC.

This clonotype was seen at least ten times. The chain is built from TRBV7-8 and TRBJ2-3; 8 nucleotides line up with TRBD2. V lost 5 bases, J lost 3 bases, and 10 bases stayed unmatched. Germline V gene lookup returns CDR1 SGHVS and CDR2 FQNEAQ. The CDR3 covers 16 residues. DNA for the CDR3: TGTGCCAGCAGCCCAGGTCCCGGGGGGGCTACAGATACGCAGTATTTT. This translates into CASSPGPGGATDTQYF.

This clonotype was recorded many times. This sequence joins TRBV2 and TRBJ1-5, with D perhaps matching TRBD1 (5 bases). The CDR3 sequence is 17 residues long. The germline V gene has CDR1 SNHLY and CDR2 FYNNEI. Trimming shortened V by 0 bases and J by 0 bases, and 12 bases separated the two germline ends. CDR3 loop: CASSEALGGNSNQPQHF. The CDR3 coding sequence is TGTGCCAGCAGTGAAGCGCTTGGGGGGAATAGCAATCAGCCCCAGCATTTT.